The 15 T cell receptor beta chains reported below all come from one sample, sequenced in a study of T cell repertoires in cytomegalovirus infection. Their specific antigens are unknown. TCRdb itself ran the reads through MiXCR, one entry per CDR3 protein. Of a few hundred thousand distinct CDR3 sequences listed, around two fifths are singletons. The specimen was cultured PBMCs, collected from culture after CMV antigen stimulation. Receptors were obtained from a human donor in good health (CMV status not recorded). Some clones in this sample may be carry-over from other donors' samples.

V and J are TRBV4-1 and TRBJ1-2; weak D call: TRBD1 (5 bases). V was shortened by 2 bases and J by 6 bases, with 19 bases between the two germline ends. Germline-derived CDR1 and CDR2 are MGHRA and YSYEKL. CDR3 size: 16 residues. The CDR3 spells CASSQRLVAGRDGYTF. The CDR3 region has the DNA TGCGCCAGCAGCCAAAGACTGGTGGCAGGGCGCGATGGCTACACCTTC.

The CDR3 sequence: CASSREPFGDTGELFF. Written as DNA, the CDR3 is TGCGCCAGCAGCAGGGAACCGTTCGGAGACACCGGGGAGCTGTTTTTT. V and J are TRBV5-1 and TRBJ2-2; D gene uncertain. Per germline, CDR1 SGHRS and CDR2 YFSETQ. There are 16 residues in the CDR3. The germline V and J ends were trimmed by 4 bases and 3 bases, with 16 bases remaining between them.

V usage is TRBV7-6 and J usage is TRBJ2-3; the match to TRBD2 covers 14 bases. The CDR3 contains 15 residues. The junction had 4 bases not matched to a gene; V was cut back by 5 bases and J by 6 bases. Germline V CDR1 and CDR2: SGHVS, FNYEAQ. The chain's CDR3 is CASSRGLAGDDTQYF. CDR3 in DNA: TGTGCCAGCAGCCGGGGACTAGCGGGAGATGATACGCAGTATTTT.

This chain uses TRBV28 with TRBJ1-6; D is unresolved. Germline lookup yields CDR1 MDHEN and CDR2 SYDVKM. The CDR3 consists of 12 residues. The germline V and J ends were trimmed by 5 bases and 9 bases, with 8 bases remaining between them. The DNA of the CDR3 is TGTGCCAGCAGTCGTCCGGGTTCACCCCTCCACTTT. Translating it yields CASSRPGSPLHF.

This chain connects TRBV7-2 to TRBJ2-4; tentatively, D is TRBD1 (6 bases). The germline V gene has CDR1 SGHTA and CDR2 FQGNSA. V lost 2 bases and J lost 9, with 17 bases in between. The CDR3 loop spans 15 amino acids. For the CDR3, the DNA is TGTGCCAGCAGCTTAACAGGGTCTTGGGCCGGCATTCAGTACTTC. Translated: CASSLTGSWAGIQYF.

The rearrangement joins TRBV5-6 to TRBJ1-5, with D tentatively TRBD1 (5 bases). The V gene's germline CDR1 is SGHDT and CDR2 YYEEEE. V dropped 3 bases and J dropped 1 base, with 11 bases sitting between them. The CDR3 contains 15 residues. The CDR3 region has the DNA TGTGCCAGCAGCTCCGCCCCAGGGAGCAATCAGCCCCAGCATTTT. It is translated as CASSSAPGSNQPQHF.

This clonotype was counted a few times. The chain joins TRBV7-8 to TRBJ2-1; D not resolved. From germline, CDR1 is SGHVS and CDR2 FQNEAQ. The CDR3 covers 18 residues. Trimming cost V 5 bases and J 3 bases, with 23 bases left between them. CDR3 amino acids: CASSPPLRLASVYNEQFF. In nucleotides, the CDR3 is TGTGCCAGCAGCCCCCCCTTAAGGCTGGCTAGTGTCTACAATGAGCAGTTCTTC.

The CDR3 DNA sequence: TGTGCCAGCAGTTTATGGGGTCACGTGGGAGAGGGCTCCTACGAGCAGTACTTC. It codes for CASSLWGHVGEGSYEQYF. This chain connects TRBV27 to TRBJ2-7; D perhaps matches TRBD2 (5 bases). CDR1 is MNHEY and CDR2 is SMNVEV in the germline V gene (reference sequence). Trimming pared 1 base from V and 0 bases from J, leaving 19 bases between. This CDR3 region has 18 residues.

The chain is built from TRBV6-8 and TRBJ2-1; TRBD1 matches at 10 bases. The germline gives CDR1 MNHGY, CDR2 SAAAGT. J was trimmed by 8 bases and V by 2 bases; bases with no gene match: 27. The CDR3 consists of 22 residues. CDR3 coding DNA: TGTGCCAGCAGTTACCAGTCCGAGGACAGGGGGTTTGACGGGACGGCTGGGGATGAGCAGTTCTTC. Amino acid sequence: CASSYQSEDRGFDGTAGDEQFF.

The CDR3 protein is CASMGLPREQFF. Here the CDR3 DNA reads TGTGCCAGCATGGGGTTGCCTAGGGAGCAGTTCTTC. This chain joins TRBV27 and TRBJ2-1, with D unclear. The V gene's germline CDR1 is MNHEY and CDR2 SMNVEV (reference sequence). Deletions cut 7 bases from V and 10 bases from J, with 14 bases between. This CDR3 has 12 amino acids.

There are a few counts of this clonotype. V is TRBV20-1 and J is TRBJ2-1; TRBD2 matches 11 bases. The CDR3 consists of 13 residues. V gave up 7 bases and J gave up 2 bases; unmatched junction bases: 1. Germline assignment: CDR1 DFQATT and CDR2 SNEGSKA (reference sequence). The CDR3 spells CSGGLAAYNEQFF. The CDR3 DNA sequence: TGCAGTGGGGGACTAGCGGCCTACAATGAGCAGTTCTTC.

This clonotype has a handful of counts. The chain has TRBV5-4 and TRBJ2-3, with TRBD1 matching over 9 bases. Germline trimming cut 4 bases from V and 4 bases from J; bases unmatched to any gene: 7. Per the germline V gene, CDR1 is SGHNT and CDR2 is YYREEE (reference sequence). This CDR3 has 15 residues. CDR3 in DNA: TGTGCCAGCAGCCCGGGACAGGGAGAGGCAGATACGCAGTATTTT. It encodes CASSPGQGEADTQYF.

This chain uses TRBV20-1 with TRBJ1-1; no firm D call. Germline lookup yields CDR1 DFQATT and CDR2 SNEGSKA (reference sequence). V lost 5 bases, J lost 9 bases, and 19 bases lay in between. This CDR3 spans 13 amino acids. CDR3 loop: CSASFEGQTKAFF. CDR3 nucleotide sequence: TGCAGTGCTTCCTTCGAGGGCCAAACTAAAGCTTTCTTT.

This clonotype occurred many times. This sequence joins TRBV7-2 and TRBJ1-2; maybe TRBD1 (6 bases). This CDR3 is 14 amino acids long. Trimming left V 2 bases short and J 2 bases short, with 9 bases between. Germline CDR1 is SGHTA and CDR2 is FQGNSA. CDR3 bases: TGTGCCAGCAGCTTAACAGGACAGAACTATGGCTACACCTTC. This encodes CASSLTGQNYGYTF.

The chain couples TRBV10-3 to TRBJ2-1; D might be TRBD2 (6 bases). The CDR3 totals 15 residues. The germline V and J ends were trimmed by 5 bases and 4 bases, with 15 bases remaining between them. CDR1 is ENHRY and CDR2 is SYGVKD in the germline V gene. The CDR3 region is CAISTGLTLYNEQFF. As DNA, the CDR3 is TGTGCCATCAGTACGGGACTTACTCTTTACAATGAGCAGTTCTTC.